Below, 20 T cell receptor beta chains from the same sample are listed, as sequenced in a study of shared clonotypes between healthy human individuals. Method: immunoSEQ multiplex PCR; TCRdb's copy keeps in-frame clones and lacks some. The table includes roughly 2 million clones, over 85% detected once. The sample was naive CD4+ T cells sorted from blood. The subset is: CD45RA+ positively selected. These receptors were collected from a man younger than 30 in good health.

The chain joins TRBV25-1 to TRBJ1-6; D gene ambiguous. This CDR3 has 16 amino acids. The V end was cut by 2 bases, the J end by 0 bases, with 8 bases between. Germline assignment: CDR1 MGHDK and CDR2 SYGVNS. The CDR3 sequence is CASSEGLSSYNSPLHF. DNA for the CDR3: TGTGCCAGCAGTGAAGGGTTGAGCTCCTATAATTCACCCCTCCACTTT.

The chain joins TRBV30 to TRBJ2-3; TRBD2 matches 11 bases. Germline CDR1 and CDR2: GTSNPN and SVGIG (reference sequence). The trim removed 2 bases at V and 2 bases at J, leaving 9 bases unmatched. The CDR3 covers 17 residues. The DNA of the CDR3 is TGTGCCTGGAGTTCCCGACGGACTAGCGGGTTCACAGATACGCAGTATTTT. This sequence encodes CAWSSRRTSGFTDTQYF.

The V and J genes are TRBV14 and TRBJ2-7; TRBD1 matches at 7 bases. V lost 1 base to trimming and J lost 0 bases; unmatched junction nucleotides: 6. CDR1 and CDR2 (germline): SGHDN, FVKESK. The CDR3 length is 16 residues. DNA for the CDR3: TGTGCCAGCAGCCAAGTAGGGACAGAGATCTCCTACGAGCAGTACTTC. Amino acid sequence: CASSQVGTEISYEQYF.

This clone was recorded once. V and J are TRBV9 and TRBJ2-1; no reliable D call. Per the germline V gene, CDR1 is SGDLS and CDR2 is YYNGEE. This CDR3 has 13 residues. V was cut by 4 bases and J by 6 bases, with 11 bases left in between. This CDR3 is CASSLGPGNEQFF. CDR3 DNA sequence: TGTGCCAGCAGCCTAGGACCGGGCAATGAGCAGTTCTTC.

The chain couples TRBV29-1 to TRBJ2-3; no clear D gene. Trimming took 2 bases from V and 1 from J, leaving 10 bases between them. CDR1 is SQVTM, CDR2 ANQGSEA, per germline. The CDR3 runs to 14 residues. CDR3 region: CSVETSGGTDTQYF. Written as DNA, the CDR3 is TGCAGCGTTGAAACCTCGGGCGGCACAGATACGCAGTATTTT.

Only one count was recorded for this clone. The CDR3 DNA follows: TGTGCCAGCAGCCCGCTGACAGGGAGCCATCAGCCCCAGCATTTT. Amino acid sequence: CASSPLTGSHQPQHF. This chain connects TRBV7-3 to TRBJ1-5; the match to TRBD1 covers 7 bases. Germline CDR1 reads SGHTA; CDR2 reads FQGTGA. The CDR3 consists of 15 residues. J was trimmed by 5 bases and V by 5 bases; bases with no gene match: 9.

The V call is TRBV19, the J call TRBJ1-1, with D possibly TRBD1 on 6 matching bases. The CDR3 consists of 13 residues. Trimming left V 6 bases short and J 1 base short, with 9 bases between. Per germline, CDR1 LNHDA and CDR2 SQIVND (reference sequence). The CDR3 loop is CASSWGQNTEAFF. The CDR3 DNA is TGTGCCAGTAGCTGGGGACAGAACACTGAAGCTTTCTTT.

The gene calls are TRBV4-2 and TRBJ1-1; no definite D call. V shed 0 bases and J shed 1 base, with 9 bases lying between them. Germline CDR1 LGHNA, CDR2 YNFKEQ. The CDR3 runs 15 residues. CDR3 sequence (DNA): TGTGCCAGCAGCCAAGAATCGACTACGAACACTGAAGCTTTCTTT. This encodes CASSQESTTNTEAFF.

This chain connects TRBV10-3 to TRBJ1-4; perhaps TRBD1 as D (5 bases). The CDR3 is 12 amino acids. Germline lookup yields CDR1 ENHRY and CDR2 SYGVKD. Trimming left V 3 bases short and J 8 bases short, with 7 bases between. CDR3 sequence (DNA): TGTGCCATCAGTGAACCAGGGGAAAAACTGTTTTTT. It encodes CAISEPGEKLFF.

V gene TRBV18 combines with J gene TRBJ2-5; D call uncertain. CDR1 and CDR2 (germline): KGHSH, LQKENI. Trimming left V 4 bases short and J 7 bases short, with 22 bases between. The CDR3 is 16 amino acids. As DNA, the CDR3 is TGTGCCAGCTCACAGGGCAGGTCGATATATACGGGGACCCAGTACTTC. This gives the protein CASSQGRSIYTGTQYF. The whole variable domain, filled in from reference TRBV18 and TRBJ2-5, reads NAGVMQNPRHLVRRRGQEARLRCSPMKGHSHVYWYRQLPEEGLKFMVYLQKENIIDESGMPKERFSAEFPKEGPSILRIQQVVRGDSAAYFCASSQGRSIYTGTQYFGPGTRLLVL.

V and J are TRBV5-1 and TRBJ1-2, with D possibly TRBD1 on 5 matching bases. Trimming took off 4 bases at V and 6 bases at J, with 16 bases between the two ends. This CDR3 is 14 amino acids long. Germline V gene data show CDR1 as SGHRS and CDR2 as YFSETQ. The chain's CDR3 is CASSPIGARDGYTF. As DNA, the CDR3 is TGCGCCAGCAGCCCTATCGGGGCCCGCGATGGCTACACCTTC.

The chain links TRBV5-1 to TRBJ2-7; 7 nucleotides line up with TRBD1. The germline CDR1 and CDR2 sequences are SGHRS and YFSETQ. V dropped 5 bases and J dropped 3; count of bases not matched to a gene: 11. CDR3 length: 15 amino acids. The chain's CDR3 is CASSPVGTVFYEQYF. The DNA of the CDR3 is TGCGCCAGCAGTCCTGTCGGGACAGTGTTCTACGAGCAGTACTTC.

This chain connects TRBV30 to TRBJ2-1; 8 nucleotides line up with TRBD2. Germline V CDR1 and CDR2: GTSNPN, SVGIG (reference sequence). J lost 6 bases, V lost 4 bases, and 11 bases had no gene match. The CDR3 spans 15 residues. CDR3 in amino acids: CAWTEGLVKGNEQFF. CDR3 DNA sequence: TGTGCCTGGACCGAGGGACTAGTTAAGGGCAATGAGCAGTTCTTC.

V is TRBV7-9 and J is TRBJ2-1; D is possibly TRBD2 (6 bases). Trimming removed 4 bases at V and 0 bases at J, with 10 bases between. This CDR3 contains 15 residues. The germline V gene encodes CDR1 SEHNR and CDR2 FQNEAQ (reference sequence). CDR3 amino acids: CASSSPGLSYNEQFF. Here the CDR3 DNA reads TGTGCCAGCAGCTCCCCGGGACTCTCCTACAATGAGCAGTTCTTC.

The chain uses TRBV7-9 and TRBJ2-1, with D possibly matching TRBD1 (5 bases). Between the trimmed V and J ends, which lost 6 bases and 9 bases, there was a span of 9 bases. CDR3 length: 11 amino acids. Germline values: CDR1 SEHNR, CDR2 FQNEAQ (reference sequence). The CDR3 region has the DNA TGTGCCAGCAGTACAGGCCCTGAGCAGTTCTTC. This encodes CASSTGPEQFF. The whole variable domain, remainder taken from reference TRBV7-9 and TRBJ2-1, is DTGVSQNPRHKITKRGQNVTFRCDPISEHNRLYWYRQTLGQGPEFLTYFQNEAQLEKSRLLSDRFSAERPKGSFSTLEIQRTEQGDSAMYLCASSTGPEQFFGPGTRLTVL.

The rearrangement joins TRBV18 to TRBJ2-2; 8 nucleotides match TRBD1. This CDR3 is built from 14 residues. The V segment lost 11 bases and the J segment 3 bases; nucleotides outside the gene matches: 8. CDR1 KGHSH and CDR2 LQKENI come from the germline V gene. The CDR3 DNA reads as TGTGCCGGGCGGACAGGGAAGGACACCGGGGAGCTGTTTTTT. Protein product: CAGRTGKDTGELFF.

The genes are TRBV9 and TRBJ1-5; D is perhaps TRBD1 (5 bases). The V end lost 4 bases, the J end lost 3 bases, and 14 bases lay between the germline ends. The germline V gene has CDR1 SGDLS and CDR2 YYNGEE. The CDR3 is made up of 15 amino acids. The CDR3 region has the DNA TGTGCCAGCAGCACAGATGGAGGGGTCAATCAGCCCCAGCATTTT. Its translation is CASSTDGGVNQPQHF.

This clone appeared once. The chain carries TRBV2 and TRBJ1-1; TRBD1 is a possible D gene (5 bases). Per the germline V gene, CDR1 is SNHLY and CDR2 is FYNNEI. V was shortened by 4 bases and J by 12 bases, with 12 bases between the two germline ends. CDR3 length equals 11 residues. As DNA, the CDR3 is TGTGCCAGCAGTGGTGCGGGGGAACCTTTCTTT. It specifies CASSGAGEPFF.

The chain recombines TRBV19 with TRBJ2-7, with TRBD2 matching 8 bases. Germline CDR1 is LNHDA and CDR2 is SQIVND (reference sequence). The CDR3 has 13 residues. V lost 5 bases and J lost 7; bases outside the gene matches: 7. DNA of the CDR3: TGTGCCAGTAGTCCGACTAGCGCGGGGGAGCAGTACTTC. Its protein is CASSPTSAGEQYF. Complete variable domain (other parts from reference TRBV19 and TRBJ2-7): DGGITQSPKYLFRKEGQNVTLSCEQNLNHDAMYWYRQDPGQGLRLIYYSQIVNDFQKGDIAEGYSVSREKKESFPLTVTSAQKNPTAFYLCASSPTSAGEQYFGPGTRLTVT.

The chain links TRBV7-2 to TRBJ1-5; D perhaps matches TRBD1 (5 bases). This CDR3 comprises 16 residues. The germline V and J ends were trimmed by 1 base and 2 bases, with 12 bases remaining between them. From germline, CDR1 is SGHTA and CDR2 FQGNSA. CDR3 region: CASSLEPSRGNQPQHF. The CDR3 nucleotides read TGTGCCAGCAGCTTAGAACCATCCAGGGGCAATCAGCCCCAGCATTTT.